The clone carrying this TCR beta chain was seen more than once but under ten times. This record belongs to a study of patients and donors after allogeneic stem cell transplantation. TCRdb used MiXCR to reprocess the RT-PCR reads, holding one entry per CDR3 protein. The sample carries about 24,000 distinct CDR3 sequences, under 55% recorded once. The sequence was collected from a human donor who was either an allogeneic HSCT recipient or a stem cell or donor lymphocyte infusion donor (not recorded which). It is not recorded whose cells these are; they may come from a transplant donor. The sample was blood, either unsorted or a sorted T cell fraction (not recorded which).

The CDR3 DNA follows: TGTGCCAGCAGGACTACTGGGGGAGTGGATCAGCCCCAGCATTTT. It codes for CASRTTGGVDQPQHF. This chain links TRBV6-5 with TRBJ1-5; TRBD1 is a possible D gene (5 bases). V dropped 6 bases and J dropped 5 bases, with 17 bases sitting between them. Germline V gives CDR1 MNHEY, CDR2 SVGAGI. The CDR3 contains 15 residues.